The rows below give T cell receptor beta chains drawn from one sample of a study of T-cell reconstitution after alpha-beta-depleted transplantation in children. TCRdb independently ran MiXCR on the PCR reads; one entry per CDR3 protein. The sample yields about 610,000 distinct CDR3 sequences, roughly a tenth seen once. This specimen was PBMCs from the stem cell graft donor, taken from the stem cell graft. These receptors were obtained from a human donor who donated a stem cell graft to a child with acute myeloid leukemia. Each CDR3 is given without its conserved first and last residue. A D gene is named only where the DNA matches it firmly.

d_call v_call cdr3_length cdr3_aa
TRBD1 TRBV24-1 14 ATSDPRQGEGDTQY
- TRBV29-1 10 SVERGVWGYT
TRBD2 TRBV4-3 13 ASGLSGRAADEQF
- TRBV10-3 10 AIAKGIMEQF
- TRBV5-1 13 ASSSDRGPMDTQY
TRBD2 TRBV10-3 13 AISESSRGAYEQY
- TRBV14 14 ASSLMRVATTREQY
- TRBV5-6 11 ASSFYFQETQY
- TRBV29-1 10 SGGSVNTEAF
- TRBV7-3 10 ASSREGDEQF
TRBD2 TRBV7-6 14 ASSLGSGRGVETQY
- TRBV7-9 10 ASSSVRNEQF
- TRBV7-2 12 ASSYLRGGETQY
TRBD2 TRBV6-1 15 ASSRTSGDQAKNIQY
TRBD2 TRBV4-3 13 ASSSQTSGYYEQY
TRBD2 TRBV7-2 12 ASSLQRGAYEQY
- TRBV21-1 10 ASSRRWSTQY
TRBD1 TRBV7-2 15 ASSTRQGFASTDTQY
TRBD2 TRBV7-2 15 ASSLRGGEGPDNEQF
- TRBV7-3 14 ASSLSQGIPYNEQF
TRBD2 TRBV25-1 14 ASSEWGSGAKNIQY
- TRBV28 11 ASATGRKVEAF